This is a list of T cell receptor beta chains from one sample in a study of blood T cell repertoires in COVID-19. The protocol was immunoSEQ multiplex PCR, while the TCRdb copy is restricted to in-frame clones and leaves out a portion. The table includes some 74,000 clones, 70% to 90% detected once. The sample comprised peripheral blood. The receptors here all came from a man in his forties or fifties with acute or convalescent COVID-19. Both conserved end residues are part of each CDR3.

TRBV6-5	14	CASSGTGVNNEQFF
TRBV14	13	CASSQVGGYEQYF
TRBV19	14	CASSADRATYEQYF
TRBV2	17	CASIGRTLGLGNTEAFF
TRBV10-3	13	CAISRDSGYGYTF
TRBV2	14	CASTHGTGYYEQYF
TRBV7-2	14	CASSYRGNTGELFF
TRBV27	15	CASSPGTALGYGYTF
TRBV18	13	CASSPRDSSEAFF
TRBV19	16	CASTAGRRGRVDTQYF
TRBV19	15	CASSPTGLSDGEQYF
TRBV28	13	CASSLAQGYEQYF
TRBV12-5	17	CASGLVEAGGRNQPQHF
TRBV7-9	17	CASSAWTGDYSGNTIYF
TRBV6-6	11	CASSRQPDTFF
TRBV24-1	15	CATRGKGTGPTEAFF
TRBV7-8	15	CASSFDRGLSDEQYF
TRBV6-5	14	CASRTGDPGNTIYF
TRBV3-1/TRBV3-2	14	CASSLRSGGTEAFF
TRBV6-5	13	CASSSPTGYEQYF